Listed here is a single T cell receptor (beta chain). This CDR3 comprises 14 residues. J gave up 0 bases and V 6 bases, and 4 bases lay outside the gene matches. Germline values: CDR1 SEHNR, CDR2 FQNEAQ (reference sequence). These data belong to a study of T cell changes during pregnancy in multiple sclerosis. Assay: immunoSEQ multiplex PCR; the TCRdb copy retains only in-frame clones and omits some. Of roughly 80,000 clones listed, approximately 93% are singletons. The sample consisted of peripheral blood, taken in the second trimester of pregnancy. The chain recombines TRBV7-9 with TRBJ1-2; 7 bases fit TRBD1. This sequence originates from a female donor with multiple sclerosis, enrolled in a pregnancy study. CDR3 bases: TGTGCCAGCAGTGGGACAGCCGCTAACTATGGCTACACCTTC. Translation: CASSGTAANYGYTF.